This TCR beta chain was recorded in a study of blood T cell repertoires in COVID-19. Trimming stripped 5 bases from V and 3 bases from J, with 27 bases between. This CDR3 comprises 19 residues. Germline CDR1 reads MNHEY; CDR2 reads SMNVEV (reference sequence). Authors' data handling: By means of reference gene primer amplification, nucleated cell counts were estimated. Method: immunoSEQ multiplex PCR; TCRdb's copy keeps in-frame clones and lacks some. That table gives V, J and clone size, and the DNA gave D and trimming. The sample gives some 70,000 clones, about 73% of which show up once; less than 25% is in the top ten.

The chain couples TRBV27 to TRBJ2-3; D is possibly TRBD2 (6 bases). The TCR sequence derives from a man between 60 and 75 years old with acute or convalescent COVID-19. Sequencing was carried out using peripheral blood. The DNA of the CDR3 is TGTGCCAGCAGTCCTCCGACTTGGAAGAGGGGAGGACCGACAGATACGCAGTATTTT. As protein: CASSPPTWKRGGPTDTQYF.